This TCR beta chain was observed in a study of T-cell memory formation after mild COVID-19. Background on the study: Largely donor-specific TCR clusters were found.

Findings and caveats of the study: A balance of CD4 and CD8 characterized clones contracting day 15 to 85, whereas later expanders leaned CD4+. Clones which contracted sat mainly in CM and EM if CD4+, and in EMRA if CD8+.

Turning to this clonotype: Antigen: not known.

TCRdb processed the 5' RACE reads anew with MiXCR; each CDR3 protein has one entry. The top ten hold around a fifth of the sample, which has roughly 340,000 distinct CDR3 sequences, 20% to 25% seen once. CDR1 and CDR2 from the germline V gene are LGHDT and YNNKEL (reference sequence). V trimming: 2 bases; J trimming: 1 base; junction bases outside the gene matches: 3. The length of the CDR3 is 16 residues. The sequence derives from a young man who had mild COVID-19 (a few samples of this study predate the infection). Cell type and time point are not known. The chain carries TRBV3-1 and TRBJ2-5; 11 bases fit TRBD2. Sequenced sample: PBMCs or a T cell subset sorted from them (not recorded which). The CDR3 loop reads CASSQRLAGLQETQYF. Written as DNA, the CDR3 is TGTGCCAGCAGCCAACGACTAGCGGGACTCCAAGAGACCCAGTACTTC.